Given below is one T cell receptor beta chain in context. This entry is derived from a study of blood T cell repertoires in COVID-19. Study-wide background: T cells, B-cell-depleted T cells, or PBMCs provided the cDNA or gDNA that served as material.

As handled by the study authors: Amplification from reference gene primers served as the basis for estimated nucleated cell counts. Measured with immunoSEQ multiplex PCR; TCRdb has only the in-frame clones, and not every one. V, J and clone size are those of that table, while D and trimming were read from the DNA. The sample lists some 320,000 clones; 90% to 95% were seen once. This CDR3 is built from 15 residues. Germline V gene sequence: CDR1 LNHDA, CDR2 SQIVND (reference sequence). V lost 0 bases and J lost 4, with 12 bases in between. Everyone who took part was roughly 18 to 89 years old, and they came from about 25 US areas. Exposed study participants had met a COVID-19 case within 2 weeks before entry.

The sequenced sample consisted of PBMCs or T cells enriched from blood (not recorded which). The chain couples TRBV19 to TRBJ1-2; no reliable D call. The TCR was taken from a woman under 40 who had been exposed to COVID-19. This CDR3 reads CASSIERRRSYGYTF. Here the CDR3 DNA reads TGTGCCAGTAGTATAGAACGTCGTCGGAGCTATGGCTACACCTTC.